What follows is one T cell receptor beta chain and its context. The source of the sample is a study of blood T cell repertoires in COVID-19. On the study more broadly: The samples span acute and convalescent COVID-19 from the United States, Italy and Spain. Sources were T cells, B-cell-depleted T cells, or PBMCs; the material itself was cDNA or gDNA.

The germline gives CDR1 MNHEY, CDR2 SMNVEV (reference sequence). The CDR3 is 15 residues long. Trimming shortened V by 6 bases and J by 5 bases, and 19 bases separated the two germline ends. The table came from immunoSEQ multiplex PCR; TCRdb's copy has only in-frame clones and leaves some out. The sample shows about 260,000 clones, 86% of them seen only once. Recruits, aged about 18 to 100 years, lived in 20 to 30 US areas. Donors of Cohort 3 who recovered were those that had two negative PCRs, clearance, or symptom resolution. This clonotype was sampled from a woman between 50 and 59 years old who had recovered from COVID-19. The sequenced sample was PBMCs or T cells enriched from blood (not recorded which). The V and J genes are TRBV27 and TRBJ1-2, with D perhaps matching TRBD1 (5 bases). CDR3 amino acids: CASRPDSGWVYGYTF. The CDR3 region has the DNA TGTGCCAGCAGGCCCGACAGCGGGTGGGTATATGGCTACACCTTC.